The present TCR beta chain was sequenced within a study of molecular identifiers for immune sequencing clone quantification. Preparation of the bulk TCR libraries relied on previously described methods and listed TCR primers. TCRdb analysed the PCR reads with MiXCR anew, one entry per CDR3 protein. The table lists about 630,000 distinct CDR3 sequences, roughly 25% of them singletons, with 0.75% to 0.8% in the top ten. Regarding the study as a whole: In CMV-specific effectors, clones above 20 copies held over 99% of molecules; naive, under 1%. Jurkat TCR RNA spiked in from one cell reportedly remained identifiable amid over 850,000 naive cells.

Based on a CD8+CD4-CCR7+CD45RA+ profile, naive CD8 T cells were sorted. This clonotype was seen many times. What it binds is unknown. Deletions cut 6 bases from V and 0 bases from J, with 24 bases between. CDR1 SGHVS and CDR2 FNYEAQ come from the germline V gene. The CDR3 runs 18 residues. The sequence came from a human donor in good health. Some libraries in this study had Jurkat cell RNA spiked in. The sequenced sample was naive CD8+ T cells from blood, with Jurkat cell RNA spiked in. Subset reported: FACS-sorted CD8+CD4-CCR7+CD45RA+ naive T cells. The chain recombines TRBV7-6 with TRBJ2-7; a possible D gene is TRBD1 (5 bases). In DNA, the CDR3 is TGTGCCAGCAGTCCCTCGGACAAGGTCCTCCTTAGCTCCTACGAGCAGTACTTC. Translated: CASSPSDKVLLSSYEQYF.